This T cell receptor beta chain originates from a study of blood T cells in healthy people across ages. Germline CDR1 is LGHDT and CDR2 is YNNKEL (reference sequence). The CDR3 sequence is 18 residues long. With 2 bases clipped from V and 2 bases from J, the junction kept 6 bases outside the gene matches. For the second PCR, which ran for about 7 to 12 cycles, a sample-barcoded 5' primer and a J-beta primer mix were used. TCRdb used MiXCR to reprocess the 5' RACE reads, holding one entry per CDR3 protein. The data show 650,000 to 800,000 distinct CDR3 sequences, under 55% seen once. This receptor was obtained from a man in his 60s in good health. The chain has TRBV3-1 and TRBJ2-3, with TRBD2 matching 14 bases. The sequenced material came from blood. CDR3 in DNA: TGTGCCAGCAGCCAACCGGGACTAGCGGGAGATAACACAGATACGCAGTATTTT. This encodes CASSQPGLAGDNTDTQYF.